What follows describes a single TCR beta chain. Its specificity is unknown. The source of the sample is a study of shared clonotypes between healthy human individuals. General study points: With few donors, the genetic and exposure-history diversity represented was limited.

Donors, healthy HIV-negative adults, lacked recent acute infections or vaccinations. Around 90 million PBMCs served as the genomic DNA source for unsorted samples. TCRdb's copy holds only in-frame clones and misses some; the assay was immunoSEQ multiplex PCR. Altogether hundreds of thousands of clones are present, roughly 79% being singletons, with the ten largest covering more than 10%. Germline assignment: CDR1 SGHAT and CDR2 FQNNGV. V gave up 1 base and J gave up 6 bases; unmatched junction bases: 0. The length of the CDR3 is 14 residues. Material: PBMCs. This sequence was found in a woman in her thirties or forties in good health. Some clones in this sample may be carry-over from other donors' samples. J is TRBJ2-2 and V is TRBV11-2, with TRBD2 identical over 9 bases. For the CDR3, the DNA is TGTGCCAGCAGCTTAGGACTAGCGGCCGGGGAGCTGTTTTTT. This sequence encodes CASSLGLAAGELFF.